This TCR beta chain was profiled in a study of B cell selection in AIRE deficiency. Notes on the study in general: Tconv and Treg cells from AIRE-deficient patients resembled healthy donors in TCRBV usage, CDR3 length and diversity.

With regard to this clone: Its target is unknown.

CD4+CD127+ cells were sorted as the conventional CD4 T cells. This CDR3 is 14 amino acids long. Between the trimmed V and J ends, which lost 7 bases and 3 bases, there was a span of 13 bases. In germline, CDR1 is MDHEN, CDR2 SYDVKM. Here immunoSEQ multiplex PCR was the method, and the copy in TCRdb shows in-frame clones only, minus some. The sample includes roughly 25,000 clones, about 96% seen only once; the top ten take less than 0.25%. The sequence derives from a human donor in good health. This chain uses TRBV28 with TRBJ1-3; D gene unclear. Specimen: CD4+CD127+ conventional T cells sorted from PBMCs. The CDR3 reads CASTPHPLGNTIYF. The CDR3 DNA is TGTGCCAGCACCCCTCACCCCCTTGGAAACACCATATATTTT.